This T cell receptor (beta chain) is from a study of OX40 agonist ivuxolimab in advanced cancers. The protocol was immunoSEQ multiplex PCR, while the TCRdb copy is restricted to in-frame clones and leaves out a portion. The sample holds tens of thousands of clones, about 80% seen once. The CDR3 runs 14 residues. Trimming removed 0 bases from V and 10 bases from J, with 14 bases in between. CDR1 is SGHNT, CDR2 YYREEE, per germline (reference sequence). This clone showed up just once. The specimen was CD4+ or CD8+ T cells sorted from blood, collected in a trial of the OX40 agonist ivuxolimab. This chain links TRBV5-4 with TRBJ1-5; D is unresolved. The origin of this receptor is an adult with an advanced solid tumor such as melanoma, head and neck, liver or kidney cancer. The CDR3 region has the DNA TGTGCCAGCAGCTTGGACGGCTCAATCAGCCCCCAGCATTTT. Its protein product is CASSLDGSISPQHF. The full variable domain, with the rest looked up from reference TRBV5-4 and TRBJ1-5, is ETGVTQSPTHLIKTRGQQVTLRCSSQSGHNTVSWYQQALGQGPQFIFQYYREEENGRGNFPPRFSGLQFPNYSSELNVNALELDDSALYLCASSLDGSISPQHFGDGTRLSIL.